One T cell receptor (beta chain) is described in this entry. Its matching antigen is unknown. This entry is derived from a study of cytomegalovirus exposure and HLA in healthy donors. Study results and caveats: One later analysis, an examination of the 120 validation repertoires, found that first-cohort TCR clusters tended to co-occur in them. Listed as cytomegalovirus-associated were 150 or so TCR beta chains.

Here immunoSEQ multiplex PCR was the method, and the copy in TCRdb shows in-frame clones only, minus some. The profile shows 100,000 to 150,000 clones, about 96% of them singletons. The receptor was derived from a man aged 18 to 35 in good health and CMV-seronegative. Material for sequencing was PBMCs.

CDR3 region: CASSPTGGSPYEQYF. In nucleotides, the CDR3 is TGTGCCAGCTCACCGACCGGCGGGAGTCCCTACGAGCAGTACTTC. The chain couples TRBV18 to TRBJ2-7; 7 bases are a match to TRBD2. CDR3 size: 15 residues. Germline loops: CDR1 KGHSH, CDR2 LQKENI. V lost 3 bases, J lost 2 bases, and 7 bases stayed unmatched.